The rows below give T cell receptor beta chains drawn from one sample of a study of blood T cell repertoires in COVID-19. Clones were read by immunoSEQ multiplex PCR, and TCRdb kept only the in-frame ones, dropping some. Here the sample spans roughly 170,000 clones, 85% to 90% being singletons. The sample comprised peripheral blood. The source of these receptors is a woman aged 70-85 years with COVID-19, enrolled during active disease. CDR3s include the opening cysteine and the closing phenylalanine or tryptophan. The D gene is left open where the match is weak. Only part of the rows carry a size: once, few, many, or a class if the clone is expanded.

J gene	clone size	V gene	D gene	CDR3 DNA	CDR3 protein
TRBJ1-2	.	TRBV6-6	.	TGTGCCAGCAGTGAGACGGGAACTGGGGGCTACACCTTC	CASSETGTGGYTF
TRBJ2-7	.	TRBV6-5	.	TGTGCCAGCAGCCAGGACTTCTATTCCTACGAGCAGTACTTC	CASSQDFYSYEQYF
TRBJ1-1	few	TRBV6-5	.	TGTGCCAGCAGTCCTGGACACCTGACTGAAGCTTTCTTT	CASSPGHLTEAFF
TRBJ2-7	.	TRBV27	TRBD2	TGTGCCAGCAGTTTTGCGGGAGAAGGCTACGAGCAGTACTTC	CASSFAGEGYEQYF
TRBJ1-2	.	TRBV7-2	TRBD1	TGTGCCAGCAGCTCCGGACAGGGTGCTAACTATGGCTACACCTTC	CASSSGQGANYGYTF
TRBJ2-5	.	TRBV27	.	TGTGCCAGCAGTTTATACAGAACCCCCCAAGAGACCCAGTACTTC	CASSLYRTPQETQYF
TRBJ2-7	.	TRBV3-1/TRBV3-2	TRBD2	TGTGCCAGCAGCCAAGAGGGGACTAGCGGGAACGTATACTTC	CASSQEGTSGNVYF
TRBJ1-1	once	TRBV6-1	TRBD1	TGTGCCAGCAGTGATCTGGACAGGGGGCGACTTGAGAACACTGAAGCTTTCTTT	CASSDLDRGRLENTEAFF
TRBJ2-3	.	TRBV19	.	TGTGCCAGTAGAACCCGCCAGGGTTCTACAGATACGCAGTATTTT	CASRTRQGSTDTQYF
TRBJ2-7	.	TRBV11-3	TRBD1	TGTGCCAGCAGCTTGGACAGGGGGCCCTTCGAGCAGTACTTC	CASSLDRGPFEQYF
TRBJ1-2	few	TRBV7-9	.	TGTGCCAGCAGCCTTACCGGGAGCTCCTATGGCTACACCTTC	CASSLTGSSYGYTF
TRBJ1-3	.	TRBV19	TRBD1	TGTGCCAGTAGTGCAGAACGGACAGGGCGCAGCGGTACCTCTGGAAACACCATATATTTT	CASSAERTGRSGTSGNTIYF
TRBJ1-1	.	TRBV9	.	TGTGCCAGCAGCGTAGATCAGGGGTATGAGGCCACTGAAGCTTTCTTT	CASSVDQGYEATEAFF
TRBJ2-3	once	TRBV5-6	TRBD2	TGTGCCAGCAGCTCGGCCCGGCTAGCGGTTGGCACAGATACGCAGTATTTT	CASSSARLAVGTDTQYF
TRBJ2-1	.	TRBV2	TRBD2	TGTGCCAGCAGCTACGGACTAGCGGGAGGGCGGTACAATGAGCAGTTCTTC	CASSYGLAGGRYNEQFF
TRBJ2-1	once	TRBV15	TRBD2	TGTGCCACCAGCAGAGATACCCTGGGACTAGCGGGAGCGAAGTTCAATGAGCAGTTCTTC	CATSRDTLGLAGAKFNEQFF
TRBJ1-5	.	TRBV21-1	.	TGTGCCAGCAGCGACGGACAGGGGGGAAGCAATCAGCCCCAGCATTTT	CASSDGQGGSNQPQHF
TRBJ2-1	.	TRBV28	TRBD1	TGTGCCAGCATAGGCCAGGGGGTCAATGAGCAGTTCTTC	CASIGQGVNEQFF
TRBJ1-6	.	TRBV9	.	TGTGCCAGCAGCGTATCCGTATCGGAGAGCTCCTATAATTCACCCCTCCACTTT	CASSVSVSESSYNSPLHF
TRBJ2-5	.	TRBV11-1	TRBD2	TGTGCCAGCAGCTTAGGGGCTGGGGAGGGAGAGACCCAGTACTTC	CASSLGAGEGETQYF
TRBJ2-1	.	TRBV19	TRBD1	TGTGCCAGGAACTGGCCCGGGACAGACAGAGTAGCAGACAGCTCCTACAATGAGCAGTTCTTC	CARNWPGTDRVADSSYNEQFF
TRBJ1-2	once	TRBV5-1	.	TGCGCCAGCAGCGGCGGGACCTCAGGCTATGGCTACACCTTC	CASSGGTSGYGYTF
TRBJ2-1	.	TRBV19	TRBD2	TGTGCCAGTAGTATTCAAGCGGGAGTGTACAATGAGCAGTTCTTC	CASSIQAGVYNEQFF
TRBJ1-2	.	TRBV30	TRBD1	TGTGCTCTAAAACAGGGGAACTATGGCTACACCTTC	CALKQGNYGYTF
TRBJ2-2	once	TRBV11-3	.	TGTGCCAGCAGCCCGACTAGGGTCGGGGAGCTGTTTTTT	CASSPTRVGELFF
TRBJ1-1	few	TRBV4-3	TRBD1	TGCGCCAGCAGCCAAGACCCACAGGGGGCGAACACTGAAGCTTTCTTT	CASSQDPQGANTEAFF
TRBJ1-5	.	TRBV19	.	TGTGCCGGCTCCTTGGACGCCGGCGGGCAGCCCCAGCATTTT	CAGSLDAGGQPQHF
TRBJ2-1	.	TRBV2	TRBD2	TGTGCCAGCAGATTAGGACTAGCGGGAGGAAATGAGCAGTTCTTC	CASRLGLAGGNEQFF
TRBJ1-5	.	TRBV19	.	TGTGCCACCGTGCGGACACCAACAGGATCGAATCAGCCCCAGCATTTT	CATVRTPTGSNQPQHF
TRBJ1-3	.	TRBV13	.	TGTGCCAGCAGCTTAGGAGGGGCAGAAGGAAACACCATATATTTT	CASSLGGAEGNTIYF
TRBJ1-3	few	TRBV28	TRBD1	TGTGCCAGCAGTGCAGGGGGAGGAAACACCATATATTTT	CASSAGGGNTIYF
TRBJ1-2	.	TRBV6-1	.	TGTGCCAGCAGTGAAGGCCCCCCAGGATTGTTAGCTAACTATGGCTACACCTTC	CASSEGPPGLLANYGYTF
TRBJ2-7	.	TRBV4-1	TRBD2	TGCGCCAGCAGCCAAGGACTAGCGGGAGCATACGAGCAGTACTTC	CASSQGLAGAYEQYF
TRBJ1-5	.	TRBV30	TRBD1	TGTGCCTGGAGTGGGGACAGAAATCAGCCCCAGCATTTT	CAWSGDRNQPQHF
TRBJ1-6	.	TRBV19	.	TGTGCCAGTAAAAAGGGTGGAGTTGAGGGTTCACCCCTCCACTTT	CASKKGGVEGSPLHF
TRBJ1-2	.	TRBV5-1	.	TGCGCCAGCAGCCCTGACAGGAACTATGGCTACACCTTC	CASSPDRNYGYTF
TRBJ1-3	.	TRBV13	TRBD1	TGTGCCAGCAGCGTCCGGGACAGGGGAATTTCGGGAAACACCATATATTTT	CASSVRDRGISGNTIYF
TRBJ2-5	.	TRBV27	TRBD2	TGTGCCAGCAGTCCGAGACTAGCGGGATGGGAGACCCAGTACTTC	CASSPRLAGWETQYF
TRBJ1-2	.	TRBV28	.	TGTGCCAGCAGACACTCAGGGGTAGGCTACACCTTC	CASRHSGVGYTF
TRBJ2-1	.	TRBV6-4	TRBD2	TGTGCCAGCAGTCGAACCCTAGCGGGAGGCGATGAGCAGTTCTTC	CASSRTLAGGDEQFF
TRBJ1-6	.	TRBV9	.	TGTGCCAGCAGCCCCGCGGGCGCCTATAATTCACCCCTCCACTTT	CASSPAGAYNSPLHF
TRBJ2-3	once	TRBV28	.	TGTGCCAGCAGTTTGCAGGGTGGAGATACGCAGTATTTT	CASSLQGGDTQYF
TRBJ2-3	.	TRBV5-4	.	TGTGCCAGCAGCAGATCCCCAGGGTTAGCAGATACGCAGTATTTT	CASSRSPGLADTQYF
TRBJ2-3	.	TRBV18	.	TGTGCCAGCTCACCATTGATCAGGGATACGCAGTATTTT	CASSPLIRDTQYF
TRBJ1-6	.	TRBV28	.	TGTGCCAGCAGTTTCAGGGGCAACTATAATTCACCCCTCCACTTT	CASSFRGNYNSPLHF
TRBJ1-3	.	TRBV7-9	.	TGTGCCAGCAGCTTAAATCTCGCAGGGGAAAACACCATATATTTT	CASSLNLAGENTIYF
TRBJ1-3	.	TRBV7-9	.	TGTGCCAGCAGCTTATCACAGGGAACCATATATTTT	CASSLSQGTIYF
TRBJ2-7	few	TRBV7-8	TRBD2	TGTGCCAGCAGCTCCTTACTAGCGGGAGGCCACGAGCAGTACTTC	CASSSLLAGGHEQYF
TRBJ1-2	.	TRBV30	.	TGTGCCTGGAGTACTCAGGGGAACTATGGCTACACCTTC	CAWSTQGNYGYTF
TRBJ2-2	.	TRBV24-1	TRBD2	TGTGCCACCAGTGGTTCCAGGCTAGCGGGAGGATTGGACACCGGGGAGCTGTTTTTT	CATSGSRLAGGLDTGELFF
TRBJ2-2	.	TRBV11-2	.	TGTGCCAGCAGCTTAGGACCCCGGGGGAACACCGGGGAGCTGTTTTTT	CASSLGPRGNTGELFF
TRBJ2-3	once	TRBV29-1	.	TGCAGCGTTGAGCAGAGCACAGATACGCAGTATTTT	CSVEQSTDTQYF